This entry lists 26 T cell receptor beta chains sequenced from one sample in a study of blood T cell repertoires in COVID-19. Profiled with immunoSEQ multiplex PCR; TCRdb holds only in-frame clones, not every one. The sample shows about 46,000 clones, 75% to 90% of them seen only once. The sequencing sample was made of peripheral blood. The receptors were sampled from a man aged 60-69 years with acute or convalescent COVID-19.

The chain uses TRBV7-9 and TRBJ1-1, with D possibly being TRBD1 (5 bases). V dropped 2 bases and J dropped 7 bases, with 11 bases sitting between them. This CDR3 contains 13 residues. CDR1 is SEHNR, CDR2 FQNEAQ, per germline (reference sequence). CDR3 nucleotide sequence: TGTGCCAGCAGCTTATCAGGGTACGGTGAAGCTTTCTTT. This gives the protein CASSLSGYGEAFF.

In this sample, this clone turned up a few times. Here the CDR3 reads CASSIPGQTYEQYF. CDR3 in DNA: TGTGCCAGCAGTATCCCGGGACAGACCTACGAGCAGTACTTC. The chain has TRBV6-6 and TRBJ2-7; 7 bases line up with TRBD1. The CDR3 length is 14 residues. Losses at the gene ends were 5 bases for V and 2 bases for J; bases not matched to a gene: 6. CDR1 is MNHNY, CDR2 SVGAGI, per germline (reference sequence).

The chain couples TRBV6-2 or TRBV6-3 to TRBJ1-5, with 7 bases that match TRBD1. The V gene end was trimmed by 6 bases and the J gene end by 3 bases; junction bases not matched to a gene: 8. CDR1 and CDR2 (germline): MNHEY, SVGEGT. The CDR3 sequence is 15 residues long. In DNA form, the CDR3 reads TGTGCCAGCAGACCTCAACAGGGGTTCAATCAGCCCCAGCATTTT. This sequence encodes CASRPQQGFNQPQHF.

V usage is TRBV11-3 and J usage is TRBJ2-7; 9 bases line up with TRBD1. The J segment lost 0 bases and the V segment lost 10 bases, leaving 4 bases of the junction unmatched. Per the germline V gene, CDR1 is SGHNT and CDR2 is YENEEA. The CDR3 has 13 amino acids. DNA of the CDR3: TGTGCCACTGGGACAGGGAACTCCTACGAGCAGTACTTC. The encoded protein is CATGTGNSYEQYF.

This clone was observed a few times. The genes are TRBV19 and TRBJ2-2, with D possibly being TRBD2 (5 bases). V was shortened by 3 bases and J by 5 bases, with 16 bases between the two germline ends. Germline CDR1 is LNHDA and CDR2 is SQIVND (reference sequence). The CDR3 has 16 residues. The CDR3 DNA reads as TGTGCCAGTAGTATTCGCGTGACGGGATGGACCGGGGAGCTGTTTTTT. This gives the protein CASSIRVTGWTGELFF.

This chain connects TRBV18 to TRBJ2-4, with D perhaps matching TRBD1 (8 bases). Germline lookup yields CDR1 KGHSH and CDR2 LQKENI. CDR3 length: 13 amino acids. V shed 6 bases and J shed 7 bases, with 13 bases lying between them. CDR3 amino acids: CASSTGEGNIQYF. The CDR3 DNA sequence: TGTGCCAGCTCGACAGGGGAGGGGAACATTCAGTACTTC.

This chain joins TRBV6-2 or TRBV6-3 and TRBJ1-2; D possibly corresponds to TRBD1 (5 bases). This CDR3 is built from 14 residues. Germline CDR1 and CDR2: MNHEY and SVGEGT. The V and J ends lost 0 bases and 4 bases respectively, with 9 bases between them. Written as DNA, the CDR3 is TGTGCCAGCAGTTACTCGAGCAGGGTCTATGGCTACACCTTC. It specifies CASSYSSRVYGYTF.

This chain joins TRBV19 and TRBJ1-3; 7 bases map to TRBD1. There are 17 residues in the CDR3. Germline values: CDR1 LNHDA, CDR2 SQIVND (reference sequence). J lost 0 bases, V lost 4 bases, and 9 bases had no gene match. CDR3 region: CASSTLDRSLSGNTIYF. The CDR3 nucleotides are TGTGCCAGTAGTACCTTGGACAGGTCCCTCTCTGGAAACACCATATATTTT.

The chain links TRBV9 to TRBJ1-3; D is unclear. The CDR3 extends over 17 amino acids. From germline, CDR1 is SGDLS and CDR2 YYNGEE. V was clipped by 4 bases and J by 0 bases, with 17 bases between them. The DNA of the CDR3 is TGTGCCAGCAGCCCCGATCCAGGAAGTGGCTCTGGAAACACCATATATTTT. This codes for CASSPDPGSGSGNTIYF.

This chain connects TRBV9 to TRBJ2-3; a possible D gene is TRBD2 (7 bases). The CDR3 is made up of 16 amino acids. Between the trimmed V and J ends, which lost 0 bases and 4 bases, there was a span of 15 bases. The germline CDR1 and CDR2 sequences are SGDLS and YYNGEE. CDR3 in DNA: TGTGCCAGCAGCGTAGATGAGGGGGGGCCTGCAGATACGCAGTATTTT. Translating it yields CASSVDEGGPADTQYF.

The CDR3 nucleotides are TGTGCCAGCAGCCCTCAGGGGGAGACCCAGTACTTC. Amino acid sequence: CASSPQGETQYF. This chain uses TRBV5-4 with TRBJ2-5; D may be TRBD1 (6 bases). Deletions cut 4 bases from V and 5 bases from J, with 9 bases between. The germline V gene encodes CDR1 SGHNT and CDR2 YYREEE (reference sequence). This CDR3 is 12 amino acids long. Filled out from reference TRBV5-4 and TRBJ2-5, the complete variable domain reads ETGVTQSPTHLIKTRGQQVTLRCSSQSGHNTVSWYQQALGQGPQFIFQYYREEENGRGNFPPRFSGLQFPNYSSELNVNALELDDSALYLCASSPQGETQYFGPGTRLLVL.

The chain carries TRBV28 and TRBJ2-1, with TRBD2 matching 10 bases. Looked up from germline, CDR1 is MDHEN and CDR2 is SYDVKM. After removal of 3 bases from V and 5 bases from J, the junction contained 7 bases not matched to a gene. The CDR3 runs to 16 residues. This CDR3 is CASSLTGLARDNEQFF. The CDR3 nucleotides read TGTGCCAGCAGTTTGACGGGACTAGCGCGCGACAATGAGCAGTTCTTC.

The chain uses TRBV27 and TRBJ2-3, with TRBD1 identical over 9 bases. The CDR3 loop spans 14 amino acids. CDR1 is MNHEY and CDR2 is SMNVEV in the germline V gene (reference sequence). V shed 6 bases, J shed 7 bases, and the junction held 8 bases outside the gene matches. The CDR3 region has the DNA TGTGCCAGCAGCATTGGACAGGGGACGAATACGCAGTATTTT. It codes for CASSIGQGTNTQYF.

This clone was counted once. The V and J genes are TRBV28 and TRBJ2-1; the match to TRBD1 covers 11 bases. Germline assignment: CDR1 MDHEN and CDR2 SYDVKM. The ends lost 5 bases at V and 0 bases at J; junction bases unmatched: 9. This CDR3 region has 18 residues. Written as DNA, the CDR3 is TGTGCCAGCAGTCTCGGGACAGGGGGAAGTCGCTCCTACAATGAGCAGTTCTTC. Translated: CASSLGTGGSRSYNEQFF.

The rearrangement joins TRBV2 to TRBJ2-1; 9 bases map to TRBD2. With 6 bases clipped from V and 5 bases from J, the junction kept 14 bases outside the gene matches. The CDR3 totals 17 residues. Per germline, CDR1 SNHLY and CDR2 FYNNEI. CDR3 DNA: TGTGCCAGCAGGGAAAAATGGCTAGCGGGACGAAACAATGAGCAGTTCTTC. This codes for CASREKWLAGRNNEQFF.

The V gene is TRBV7-2, the J gene TRBJ2-3, with TRBD2 as a possible D gene (5 bases). The CDR3 extends over 15 amino acids. Looked up from germline, CDR1 is SGHTA and CDR2 is FQGNSA. The V gene lost 4 bases and the J gene lost 2 bases, with 13 bases spanning the gap. Here the CDR3 reads CASSWMTGNTDTQYF. CDR3 DNA sequence: TGTGCCAGCAGCTGGATGACCGGGAACACAGATACGCAGTATTTT.

The V and J genes are TRBV14 and TRBJ2-2; the D gene is possibly TRBD1 (6 bases). The CDR3 length is 15 residues. Trimming stripped 4 bases from V and 7 bases from J, with 16 bases between. Germline CDR1 SGHDN, CDR2 FVKESK. CDR3 DNA: TGTGCCAGCAGCCTACAGGGATTCGCGGTCGGGGAGCTGTTTTTT. It specifies CASSLQGFAVGELFF. Drawing the rest from reference TRBV14 and TRBJ2-2, the complete variable domain is EAGVTQFPSHSVIEKGQTVTLRCDPISGHDNLYWYRRVMGKEIKFLLHFVKESKQDESGMPNNRFLAERTGGTYSTLKVQPAELEDSGVYFCASSLQGFAVGELFFGEGSRLTVL.

The CDR3, as DNA: TGCAGCGCAGAAGCCCGTACTAGCGGGAGTGTAAATTTGGCTGAGCAGTTCTTC. It yields the protein CSAEARTSGSVNLAEQFF. The chain uses TRBV29-1 and TRBJ2-1, with 11 bases fitting TRBD2. J gave up 9 bases and V 7 bases, and 23 bases lay outside the gene matches. The CDR3 extends over 18 amino acids. The germline CDR1 and CDR2 sequences are SQVTM and ANQGSEA.

The chain has TRBV5-8 and TRBJ2-7; D possibly corresponds to TRBD1 (5 bases). Trimming stripped 3 bases from V and 4 bases from J, with 14 bases between. The CDR3 extends over 14 amino acids. Germline values: CDR1 SGHTS, CDR2 YDEGEE. The CDR3 nucleotides read TGTGCCAGCAGCTCCACCAGGGCCCATTACGAGCAGTACTTC. Translated, it gives CASSSTRAHYEQYF.

The rearrangement uses TRBV4-1 and TRBJ2-2, with TRBD2 identical over 9 bases. With V trimmed by 1 base and J by 6 bases, 6 bases remained unmatched. Germline CDR1 reads MGHRA; CDR2 reads YSYEKL. The CDR3 spans 16 residues. The CDR3 nucleotides are TGCGCCAGCAGCCAAGTTGGAGCGGGGGGATCCGGGGAGCTGTTTTTT. This codes for CASSQVGAGGSGELFF.

The gene calls are TRBV27 and TRBJ1-2; D ambiguous. The CDR3 runs to 13 residues. V was cut by 6 bases and J by 5 bases, with 13 bases left in between. Germline loops: CDR1 MNHEY, CDR2 SMNVEV (reference sequence). In DNA form, the CDR3 reads TGTGCCAGCAGCCCCAACGGAGGATATGGCTACACCTTC. This gives the protein CASSPNGGYGYTF.

The rearrangement uses TRBV27 and TRBJ2-1, with D maybe TRBD1 (5 bases). The germline CDR1 and CDR2 sequences are MNHEY and SMNVEV (reference sequence). V was cut by 2 bases and J by 3 bases, with 5 bases left in between. The CDR3 covers 13 residues. The CDR3 spells CASSLDSYNEQFF. The CDR3 DNA follows: TGTGCCAGCAGTTTAGACAGCTACAATGAGCAGTTCTTC.

This clone was seen a handful of times. The rearrangement joins TRBV6-5 to TRBJ1-5; D is possibly TRBD1 (5 bases). The V end lost 8 bases, the J end lost 6 bases, and 11 bases lay between the germline ends. CDR1 is MNHEY and CDR2 is SVGAGI in the germline V gene. The CDR3 spans 12 residues. The CDR3 spells CASGPQGQPQHF. The DNA for the CDR3 is TGTGCCAGCGGCCCCCAGGGTCAGCCCCAGCATTTT.

The rearrangement uses TRBV28 and TRBJ2-1, with TRBD2 as a possible D gene (6 bases). Trimming removed 7 bases from V and 8 bases from J, with 27 bases in between. The CDR3 loop spans 17 amino acids. Germline V gene lookup returns CDR1 MDHEN and CDR2 SYDVKM. The DNA for the CDR3 is TGTGCCAGCATAGAGACCGGGACTTCAACGACCTCCGATGAGCAGTTCTTC. It translates to CASIETGTSTTSDEQFF.

The CDR3 region has the DNA TGTGCCACCAGAAGACAGGGGGCGGGTGAGACCCAGTACTTC. Encoded protein: CATRRQGAGETQYF. J is TRBJ2-5 and V is TRBV28, with 10 bases matching TRBD1. Germline V gives CDR1 MDHEN, CDR2 SYDVKM. Trimming at V came to 10 bases and at J to 5 bases, leaving 10 bases not matched to a gene. The CDR3 consists of 14 residues.

The chain employs TRBV24-1 and TRBJ1-6; 10 bases fit TRBD1. The junction had 14 bases not matched to a gene; V was cut back by 4 bases and J by 0 bases. The CDR3 consists of 21 residues. The germline CDR1 and CDR2 sequences are KGHDR and SFDVKD. CDR3 residues: CATSEPDRGLSRSSYNSPLHF. Written as DNA, the CDR3 is TGTGCCACCAGTGAACCTGACAGGGGGCTTTCCAGGAGCTCCTATAATTCACCCCTCCACTTT.